These 19 T cell receptor beta chains were sequenced from one sample in a study of somatic mutations in cytotoxic T cells in rheumatoid arthritis. TCRdb's copy holds only in-frame clones and misses some; the assay was immunoSEQ multiplex PCR. The sample consists of approximately 8,600 clones, 60% to 80% of them appearing once. The specimen was CD8+ T cells sorted from blood. The source is a woman aged 45 to 65 in good health.

Written as DNA, the CDR3 is TGCGCCAGCAGCCAAGCTTTAGCGGGGTCGAACACCGGGGAGCTGTTTTTT. It encodes CASSQALAGSNTGELFF. The rearrangement joins TRBV4-1 to TRBJ2-2, with TRBD2 identical over 8 bases. This CDR3 is 17 amino acids long. Germline CDR1 MGHRA, CDR2 YSYEKL. J lost 0 bases, V lost 1 base, and 4 bases had no gene match.

The chain uses TRBV7-2 and TRBJ1-1; D is unclear. Germline CDR1 SGHTA, CDR2 FQGNSA. Trimming pared 4 bases from V and 10 bases from J, leaving 13 bases between. The CDR3 totals 12 residues. CDR3 in amino acids: CASSSLPRRAFF. CDR3 nucleotides: TGTGCCAGCAGCTCCTTACCTCGCAGAGCTTTCTTT. Filled out from reference TRBV7-2 and TRBJ1-1, the complete variable domain reads GAGVSQSPSNKVTEKGKDVELRCDPISGHTALYWYRQSLGQGLEFLIYFQGNSAPDKSGLPSDRFSAERTGGSVSTLTIQRTQQEDSAVYLCASSSLPRRAFFGQGTRLTVV.

The CDR3 nucleotides read TGTGCCAGCAGGGCCAGACAGGGGGCTGAGGGCCATGGCTACACCTTC. Encoded protein: CASRARQGAEGHGYTF. The chain is built from TRBV6-6 and TRBJ1-2; 10 bases line up with TRBD1. The CDR3 has 16 amino acids. The germline V gene has CDR1 MNHNY and CDR2 SVGAGI (reference sequence). The ends lost 6 bases at V and 6 bases at J; junction bases unmatched: 13.

The chain recombines TRBV19 with TRBJ2-7, with a tentative D call TRBD2 (6 bases). The CDR3 has 13 amino acids. With 6 bases removed from V and 2 bases from J, the gap between germline ends came to 11 bases. Germline V gives CDR1 LNHDA, CDR2 SQIVND (reference sequence). CDR3 nucleotide sequence: TGTGCCAGTAGCCCTGGACTACCCTACGAGCAGTACTTC. It translates to CASSPGLPYEQYF.

The chain uses TRBV4-3 and TRBJ1-2; 7 positions match TRBD1. The J segment lost 6 bases and the V segment lost 5 bases, leaving 9 bases of the junction unmatched. The germline CDR1 and CDR2 sequences are LGHNA and YSLEER. This CDR3 region has 14 residues. The CDR3 loop is CASSSNRGGDGYTF. In DNA, the CDR3 is TGCGCCAGCAGCTCGAACAGGGGAGGAGATGGCTACACCTTC.

This chain links TRBV16 with TRBJ1-4, with 7 positions matching TRBD1. J gave up 0 bases and V 2 bases, and 0 bases lay outside the gene matches. The germline V gene has CDR1 KGHSY and CDR2 FQNENV. CDR3 length: 15 amino acids. CDR3 sequence: CASSQGTATNEKLFF. The CDR3 bases are TGTGCCAGCAGCCAAGGGACAGCAACTAATGAAAAACTGTTTTTT.

V and J are TRBV6-1 and TRBJ1-4; 7 bases line up with TRBD1. The CDR3 length is 19 residues. Germline loops: CDR1 MNHNS, CDR2 SASEGT. Trimming removed 1 base from V and 6 bases from J; junction bases left unmatched: 17. Written as DNA, the CDR3 is TGTGCCAGCAGTGAAGGATGGGGAGGCCAGGGGGGTGAATATGAAAAACTGTTTTTT. Translation gives CASSEGWGGQGGEYEKLFF.

The chain couples TRBV15 to TRBJ2-1; no firm D call. The V and J ends lost 1 base and 1 base respectively, with 8 bases between them. Germline V CDR1 and CDR2: LNHNV, YYDKDF (reference sequence). The CDR3 runs 15 residues. The CDR3 here is CATSRGHRSYNEQFF. The DNA of the CDR3 is TGTGCCACCAGCAGAGGCCACCGGTCCTACAATGAGCAGTTCTTC.

This chain connects TRBV2 to TRBJ1-1; tentatively, D is TRBD1 (6 bases). V gave up 8 bases and J gave up 11 bases, with 15 bases separating them. The CDR3 is made up of 11 amino acids. Germline lookup yields CDR1 SNHLY and CDR2 FYNNEI. The CDR3 coding sequence is TGTGCCAGCGTAGGGGGGGCAGCGGCTTTCTTT. Translating it yields CASVGGAAAFF.

The chain is built from TRBV29-1 and TRBJ2-1; 9 nucleotides agree with TRBD1. The CDR3 has 13 amino acids. With 5 bases clipped from V and 9 bases from J, the junction kept 8 bases outside the gene matches. Germline V gene data show CDR1 as SQVTM and CDR2 as ANQGSEA. CDR3 sequence reads: CSVLQGASGEQFF. The CDR3 nucleotides are TGCAGCGTTTTACAGGGGGCGTCGGGTGAGCAGTTCTTC.

Only a few counts were recorded for this clone. DNA of the CDR3: TGTGCCAGCAGCTTAGATCCAGGGGAGACCACTGAAGCTTTCTTT. Protein sequence: CASSLDPGETTEAFF. The rearrangement joins TRBV11-2 to TRBJ1-1; a weak D match, TRBD1 (6 bases). Germline assignment: CDR1 SGHAT and CDR2 FQNNGV. This CDR3 contains 15 residues. Trimming left V 0 bases short and J 4 bases short, with 12 bases between.

This chain links TRBV7-9 with TRBJ2-7, with D perhaps TRBD2 (5 bases). The CDR3 spans 13 residues. Per germline, CDR1 SEHNR and CDR2 FQNEAQ (reference sequence). V lost 5 bases and J lost 4, with 12 bases in between. Here the CDR3 DNA reads TGTGCCAGCAGCCCCATACTAGTGTACGAGCAGTACTTC. It yields the protein CASSPILVYEQYF. Supplemented by reference TRBV7-9 and TRBJ2-7, the full variable domain reads DTGVSQNPRHKITKRGQNVTFRCDPISEHNRLYWYRQTLGQGPEFLTYFQNEAQLEKSRLLSDRFSAERPKGSFSTLEIQRTEQGDSAMYLCASSPILVYEQYFGPGTRLTVT.

This clone was counted between two and nine times. The J gene is TRBJ2-7, the V gene TRBV4-2; 8 bases map to TRBD2. This CDR3 contains 15 residues. The germline CDR1 and CDR2 sequences are LGHNA and YNFKEQ. V trimming: 4 bases; J trimming: 0 bases; junction bases outside the gene matches: 5. The CDR3 sequence: CASSRTSGSSYEQYF. CDR3 DNA: TGTGCCAGCAGCCGAACCAGCGGGAGCTCCTACGAGCAGTACTTC.

The V call is TRBV29-1, the J call TRBJ2-7, with D maybe TRBD1 (5 bases). V lost 0 bases to trimming and J lost 0 bases, with 9 bases between them. Germline V gives CDR1 SQVTM, CDR2 ANQGSEA. The CDR3 extends over 14 amino acids. The CDR3 region has the DNA TGCAGCGTTGAAGAGGGGCCCCGCTCCTACGAGCAGTACTTC. Its translation is CSVEEGPRSYEQYF.

This clone was detected only once. The rearrangement joins TRBV19 to TRBJ1-5, with D possibly being TRBD1 (6 bases). The CDR3 extends over 12 amino acids. Germline CDR1 LNHDA, CDR2 SQIVND (reference sequence). Trimming pared 10 bases from V and 4 bases from J, leaving 11 bases between. This CDR3 is CATKTGNQPQHF. DNA for the CDR3: TGTGCCACCAAAACAGGGAATCAGCCCCAGCATTTT.

For this clone: One junction end does not reproduce the germline sequence, and a read error may be involved. The chain carries TRBV9 and TRBJ2-1, with TRBD2 matching over 9 bases. The CDR3 contains 16 residues. Germline assignment: CDR1 SGDLS and CDR2 YYNGEE. The CDR3 here is CTSSVALAGAHNEQFF. The CDR3 DNA is TGTACCAGCAGCGTAGCTTTAGCGGGGGCCCACAATGAGCAGTTCTTC.

The rearrangement links TRBV4-2 to TRBJ2-3; weak D call: TRBD1 (5 bases). The CDR3 runs to 15 residues. The germline CDR1 and CDR2 sequences are LGHNA and YNFKEQ. Between the trimmed V and J ends, which lost 1 base and 4 bases, there was a span of 12 bases. CDR3 sequence reads: CASSQGGQGADTQYF. The DNA for the CDR3 is TGTGCCAGCAGCCAAGGAGGCCAGGGTGCAGATACGCAGTATTTT.

This rearrangement joins TRBV9 to TRBJ2-1, with a weak D call TRBD1 (6 bases). Germline loops: CDR1 SGDLS, CDR2 YYNGEE. This CDR3 spans 13 amino acids. V lost 6 bases and J 5 bases, leaving 12 bases between the germline ends. The CDR3 bases are TGTGCCAGCACTGGGGGCCACAACAATGAGCAGTTCTTC. The encoded protein is CASTGGHNNEQFF.

The rearrangement links TRBV19 to TRBJ2-1, with 8 nucleotides matching TRBD2. V lost 7 bases and J lost 6; bases outside the gene matches: 5. CDR3 length: 13 amino acids. Germline CDR1 is LNHDA and CDR2 is SQIVND (reference sequence). The CDR3 is CASTPRGANEQFF. CDR3 sequence (DNA): TGTGCCAGTACCCCGCGGGGGGCCAATGAGCAGTTCTTC.